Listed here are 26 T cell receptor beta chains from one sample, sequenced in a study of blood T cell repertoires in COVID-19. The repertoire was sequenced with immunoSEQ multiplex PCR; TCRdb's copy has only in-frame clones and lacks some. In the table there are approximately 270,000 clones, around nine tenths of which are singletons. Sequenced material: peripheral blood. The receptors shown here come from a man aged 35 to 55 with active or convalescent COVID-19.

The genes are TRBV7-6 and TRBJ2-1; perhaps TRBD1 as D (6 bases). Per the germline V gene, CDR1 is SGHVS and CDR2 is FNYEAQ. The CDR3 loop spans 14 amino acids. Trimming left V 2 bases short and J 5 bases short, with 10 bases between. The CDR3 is CASSLRTVNNEQFF. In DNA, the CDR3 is TGTGCCAGCAGCTTACGGACAGTTAACAATGAGCAGTTCTTC.

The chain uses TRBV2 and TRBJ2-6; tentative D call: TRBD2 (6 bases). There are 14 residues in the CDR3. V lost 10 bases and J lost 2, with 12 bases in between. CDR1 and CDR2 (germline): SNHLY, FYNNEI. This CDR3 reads CAIQEGAGANVLTF. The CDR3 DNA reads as TGTGCCATCCAGGAGGGAGCTGGGGCCAACGTCCTGACTTTC.

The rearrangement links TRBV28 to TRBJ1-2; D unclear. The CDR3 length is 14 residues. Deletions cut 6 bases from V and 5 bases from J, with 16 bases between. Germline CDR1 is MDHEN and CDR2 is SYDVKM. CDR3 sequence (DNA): TGTGCCAGCAGCCCCTCGCGTTGGGCTTATGGCTACACCTTC. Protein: CASSPSRWAYGYTF.

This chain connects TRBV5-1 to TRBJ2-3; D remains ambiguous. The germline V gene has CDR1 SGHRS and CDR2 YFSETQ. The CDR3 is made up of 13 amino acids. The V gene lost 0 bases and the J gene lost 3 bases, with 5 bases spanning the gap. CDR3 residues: CASSLGQTDTQYF. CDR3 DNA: TGCGCCAGCAGCTTGGGGCAGACAGATACGCAGTATTTT.

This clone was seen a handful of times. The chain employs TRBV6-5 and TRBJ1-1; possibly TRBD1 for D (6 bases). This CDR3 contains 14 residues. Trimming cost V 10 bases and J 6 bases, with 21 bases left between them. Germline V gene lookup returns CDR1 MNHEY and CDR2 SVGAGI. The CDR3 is CATWGGRGGSEAFF. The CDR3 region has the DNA TGTGCCACCTGGGGGGGCAGGGGCGGCTCTGAAGCTTTCTTT.

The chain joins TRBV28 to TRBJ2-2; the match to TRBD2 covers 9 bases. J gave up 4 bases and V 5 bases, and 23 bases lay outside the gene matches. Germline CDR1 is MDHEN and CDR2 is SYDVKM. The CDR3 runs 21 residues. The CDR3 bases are TGTGCCAGCAGTGTCTTAGAGTCGGCATTAGCGGGAGAAGTGGGCACCGGGGAGCTGTTTTTT. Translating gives CASSVLESALAGEVGTGELFF.

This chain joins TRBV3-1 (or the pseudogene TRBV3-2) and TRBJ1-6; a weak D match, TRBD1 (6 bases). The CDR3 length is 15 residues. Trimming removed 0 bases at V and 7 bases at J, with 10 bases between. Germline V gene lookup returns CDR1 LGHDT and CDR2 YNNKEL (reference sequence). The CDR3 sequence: CASSQEGGNNSPLHF. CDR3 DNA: TGTGCCAGCAGCCAAGAAGGGGGAAACAATTCACCCCTCCACTTT.

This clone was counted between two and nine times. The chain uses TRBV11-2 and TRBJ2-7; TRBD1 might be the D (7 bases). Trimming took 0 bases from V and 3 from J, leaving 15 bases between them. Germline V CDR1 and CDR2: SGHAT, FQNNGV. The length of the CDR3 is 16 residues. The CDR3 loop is CASSLDRRGQNYEQYF. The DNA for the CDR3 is TGTGCCAGCAGCTTAGATCGGAGGGGGCAGAACTACGAGCAGTACTTC.

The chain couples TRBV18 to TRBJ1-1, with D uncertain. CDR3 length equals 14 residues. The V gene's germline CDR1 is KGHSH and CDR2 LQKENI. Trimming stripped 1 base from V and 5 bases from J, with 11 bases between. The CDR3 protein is CASSPLSGETEAFF. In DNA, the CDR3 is TGTGCCAGCTCACCACTCAGCGGGGAGACTGAAGCTTTCTTT.

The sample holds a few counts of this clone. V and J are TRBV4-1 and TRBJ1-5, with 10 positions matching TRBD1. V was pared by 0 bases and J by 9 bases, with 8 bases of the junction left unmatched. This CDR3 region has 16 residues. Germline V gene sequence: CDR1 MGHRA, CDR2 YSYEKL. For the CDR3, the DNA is TGCGCCAGCAGCCAAGAATCGGCGGACAGGGGGGGGCCCCAGCATTTT. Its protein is CASSQESADRGGPQHF.

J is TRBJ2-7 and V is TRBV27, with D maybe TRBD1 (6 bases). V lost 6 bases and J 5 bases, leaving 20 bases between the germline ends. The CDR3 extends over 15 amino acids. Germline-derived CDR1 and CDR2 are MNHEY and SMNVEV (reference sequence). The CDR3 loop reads CASSSRSTGIDEQYF. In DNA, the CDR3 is TGTGCCAGCAGCTCCCGGAGCACAGGGATCGACGAGCAGTACTTC.

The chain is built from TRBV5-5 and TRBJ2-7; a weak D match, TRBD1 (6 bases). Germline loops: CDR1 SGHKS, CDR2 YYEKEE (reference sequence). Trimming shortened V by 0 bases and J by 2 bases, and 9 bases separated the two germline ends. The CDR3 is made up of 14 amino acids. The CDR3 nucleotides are TGTGCCAGCAGCTTGGGGGCAGGGGCCTACGAGCAGTACTTC. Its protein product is CASSLGAGAYEQYF. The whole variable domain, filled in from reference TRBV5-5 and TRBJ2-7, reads DAGVTQSPTHLIKTRGQQVTLRCSPISGHKSVSWYQQVLGQGPQFIFQYYEKEERGRGNFPDRFSARQFPNYSSELNVNALLLGDSALYLCASSLGAGAYEQYFGPGTRLTVT.

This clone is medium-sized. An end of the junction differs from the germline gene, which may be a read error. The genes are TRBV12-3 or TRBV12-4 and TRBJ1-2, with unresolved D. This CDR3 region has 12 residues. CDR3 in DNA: TGTGCCAGCAGTTCCGCTACCTATCGCTACACCTTC. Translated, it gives CASSSATYRYTF.

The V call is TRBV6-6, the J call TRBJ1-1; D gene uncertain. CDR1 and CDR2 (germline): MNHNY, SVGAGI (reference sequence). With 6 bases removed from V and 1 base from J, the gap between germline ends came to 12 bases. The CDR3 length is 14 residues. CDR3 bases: TGTGCCAGCAGGGCGACTTCGCCGAACACTGAAGCTTTCTTT. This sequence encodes CASRATSPNTEAFF.

CDR3 amino acids: CASFRLGYTF. CDR3 DNA: TGTGCCAGCTTTAGACTTGGCTACACCTTC. J is TRBJ1-2 and V is TRBV6-5; D unclear. Germline V gives CDR1 MNHEY, CDR2 SVGAGI. The CDR3 runs 10 residues. Trimming shortened V by 8 bases and J by 7 bases, and 8 bases separated the two germline ends.

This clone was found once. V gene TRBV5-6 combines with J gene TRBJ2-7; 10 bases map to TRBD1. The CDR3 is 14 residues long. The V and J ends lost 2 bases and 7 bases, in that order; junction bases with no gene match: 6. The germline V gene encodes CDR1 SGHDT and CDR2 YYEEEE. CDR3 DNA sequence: TGTGCCAGCAGCTTCGGGACAGGGGTTCTTGAGCAGTACTTC. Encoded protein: CASSFGTGVLEQYF.

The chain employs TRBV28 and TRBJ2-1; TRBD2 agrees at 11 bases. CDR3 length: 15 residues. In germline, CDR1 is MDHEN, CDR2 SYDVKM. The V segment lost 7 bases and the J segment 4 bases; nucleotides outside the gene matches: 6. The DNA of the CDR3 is TGTGCCAGCATCGAGACTAGCGGGGAATACAATGAGCAGTTCTTC. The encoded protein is CASIETSGEYNEQFF.

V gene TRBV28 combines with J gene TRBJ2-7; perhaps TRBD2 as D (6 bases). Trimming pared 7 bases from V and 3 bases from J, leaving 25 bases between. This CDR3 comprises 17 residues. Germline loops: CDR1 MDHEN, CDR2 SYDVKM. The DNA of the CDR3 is TGTGCCAGCATAAAGGGACTCGGGTCATCCAACTACTACGAGCAGTACTTC. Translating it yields CASIKGLGSSNYYEQYF.

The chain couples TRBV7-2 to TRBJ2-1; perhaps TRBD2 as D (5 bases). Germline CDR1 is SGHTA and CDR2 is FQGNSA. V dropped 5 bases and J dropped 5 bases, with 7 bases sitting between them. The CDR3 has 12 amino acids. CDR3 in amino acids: CASSLLDNEQFF. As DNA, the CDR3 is TGTGCCAGCAGCCTACTAGACAATGAGCAGTTCTTC.

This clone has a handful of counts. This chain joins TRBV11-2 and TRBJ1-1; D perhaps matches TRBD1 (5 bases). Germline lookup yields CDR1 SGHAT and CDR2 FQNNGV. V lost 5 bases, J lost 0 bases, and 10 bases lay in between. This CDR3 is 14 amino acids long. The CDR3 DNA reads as TGTGCCAGCAGCCTGGGGCGGATGAACACTGAAGCTTTCTTT. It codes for CASSLGRMNTEAFF.

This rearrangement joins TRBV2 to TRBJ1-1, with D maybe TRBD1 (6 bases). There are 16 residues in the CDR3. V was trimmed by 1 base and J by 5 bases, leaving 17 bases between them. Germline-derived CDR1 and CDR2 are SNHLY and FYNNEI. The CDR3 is CASSEDQQGRGTEAFF. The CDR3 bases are TGTGCCAGCAGTGAAGACCAACAGGGTAGGGGGACTGAAGCTTTCTTT.

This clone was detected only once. CDR3 in DNA: TGTGCCAGCAGCTTAGACACGAACACTGAAGCTTTCTTT. Translated, it gives CASSLDTNTEAFF. The chain combines TRBV7-9 with TRBJ1-1; D is ambiguous. CDR1 SEHNR and CDR2 FQNEAQ come from the germline V gene (reference sequence). The CDR3 contains 13 residues. V gave up 1 base and J gave up 1 base, with 4 bases separating them.

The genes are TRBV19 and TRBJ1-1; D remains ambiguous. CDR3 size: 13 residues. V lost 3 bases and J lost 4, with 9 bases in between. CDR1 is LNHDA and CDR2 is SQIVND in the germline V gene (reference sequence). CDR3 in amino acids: CASSIALATEAFF. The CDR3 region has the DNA TGTGCCAGTAGTATCGCCCTGGCCACTGAAGCTTTCTTT.

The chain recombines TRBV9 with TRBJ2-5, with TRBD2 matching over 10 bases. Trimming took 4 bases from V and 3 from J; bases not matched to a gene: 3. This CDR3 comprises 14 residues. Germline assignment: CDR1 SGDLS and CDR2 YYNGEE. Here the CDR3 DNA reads TGTGCCAGCAGCCGCGGACTAGCGGAAGAGACCCAGTACTTC. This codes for CASSRGLAEETQYF.

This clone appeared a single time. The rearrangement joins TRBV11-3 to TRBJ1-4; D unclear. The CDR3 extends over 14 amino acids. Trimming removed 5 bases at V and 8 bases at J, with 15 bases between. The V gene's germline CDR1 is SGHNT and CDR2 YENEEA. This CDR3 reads CASSQVPAGEKLFF. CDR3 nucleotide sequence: TGTGCCAGCAGCCAAGTCCCCGCGGGAGAAAAACTGTTTTTT.

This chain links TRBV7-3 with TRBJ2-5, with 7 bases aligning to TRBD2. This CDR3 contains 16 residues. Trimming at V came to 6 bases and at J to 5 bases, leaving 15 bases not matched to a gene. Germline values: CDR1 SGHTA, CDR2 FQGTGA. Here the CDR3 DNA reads TGTGCCAGCAGTCAAAGTGGGACGGGAGGCTGGGAGACCCAGTACTTC. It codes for CASSQSGTGGWETQYF.